The 32 T cell receptor beta chains below come from one sample, sequenced in a study of T cell changes during pregnancy in multiple sclerosis (dated by TCRdb to 2018 to 2020). The library was made by the immunoSEQ multiplex PCR assay. The clones in this table, taken by TCRdb from immuneACCESS, are in-frame only. Not every clone is retained; where verified, under half of the shortfall comes from an unresolved V gene, and the cause of the rest is unknown. For this sample the table gives under 150,000 clones, of which 90% to 98% were detected only once. The ten largest clones represent about 0.45% of the sample. The sequenced sample was peripheral blood, obtained after pregnancy. These receptors all come from a female donor with multiple sclerosis, enrolled in a pregnancy study.

The CDR3 spells CASSLLLRYEQYF. The CDR3 DNA reads TGCGCCAGCAGCCTGCTTTTGCGTTACGAGCAGTACTTC. The V call is TRBV4-3, the J call TRBJ2-7; unclear D gene. CDR3 size: 13 residues. Germline-derived CDR1 and CDR2 are LGHNA and YSLEER. The V end was cut by 4 bases, the J end by 4 bases, with 11 bases between.

The chain has TRBV28 and TRBJ2-5; D remains ambiguous. Deletions cut 4 bases from V and 4 bases from J, with 13 bases between. Germline CDR1 reads MDHEN; CDR2 reads SYDVKM. The CDR3 covers 14 residues. In DNA form, the CDR3 reads TGTGCCAGCAGTTCCTACTCAGGCAGAGAGACCCAGTACTTC. It codes for CASSSYSGRETQYF.

V usage is TRBV6-1 and J usage is TRBJ2-1, with D possibly matching TRBD2 (6 bases). Trimming left V 7 bases short and J 5 bases short, with 15 bases between. The CDR3 sequence is 14 residues long. Looked up from germline, CDR1 is MNHNS and CDR2 is SASEGT. CDR3 bases: TGTGCCAGCAACGGAGGGCGATCAAACAATGAGCAGTTCTTC. It specifies CASNGGRSNNEQFF.

The genes are TRBV19 and TRBJ2-2; no firm D call. Deletions cut 3 bases from V and 0 bases from J, with 14 bases between. Germline V lookup: CDR1 LNHDA, CDR2 SQIVND (reference sequence). The CDR3 totals 17 residues. The CDR3 reads CASSMIGEPANTGELFF. The CDR3 nucleotides are TGTGCCAGTAGTATGATCGGTGAGCCGGCGAACACCGGGGAGCTGTTTTTT.

The chain links TRBV9 to TRBJ2-1; D not certain. This CDR3 contains 13 residues. Between the trimmed V and J ends, which lost 5 bases and 0 bases, there was a span of 6 bases. Germline CDR1 is SGDLS and CDR2 is YYNGEE. The CDR3 DNA sequence: TGTGCCAGCAGTTTAAACTCCTACAATGAGCAGTTCTTC. Translated: CASSLNSYNEQFF.

This chain uses TRBV5-1 with TRBJ1-2; TRBD1 aligns across 9 bases. Germline values: CDR1 SGHRS, CDR2 YFSETQ. The CDR3 totals 16 residues. The J segment lost 8 bases and the V segment lost 3 bases, leaving 14 bases of the junction unmatched. CDR3 sequence (DNA): TGCGCCAGCAGCTCCGGAACCCTCACAGGGGGCTACGGCTACACCTTC. As protein: CASSSGTLTGGYGYTF.

The chain has TRBV7-2 and TRBJ1-1, with D unclear. From germline, CDR1 is SGHTA and CDR2 FQGNSA. The CDR3 runs to 13 residues. Between the trimmed V and J ends, which lost 1 base and 5 bases, there was a span of 8 bases. CDR3 sequence reads: CASSLGQRTEAFF. CDR3 DNA: TGTGCCAGCAGCTTAGGGCAGAGGACTGAAGCTTTCTTT.

This chain connects TRBV6-5 to TRBJ1-2; D is unclear. The CDR3 loop spans 12 amino acids. CDR1 is MNHEY and CDR2 is SVGAGI in the germline V gene. Trimming removed 10 bases from V and 8 bases from J, with 17 bases in between. CDR3 amino acids: CATLREFKGYTF. As DNA, the CDR3 is TGTGCCACCCTGAGGGAATTCAAGGGCTACACCTTC.

The chain combines TRBV29-1 with TRBJ2-7; 8 positions match TRBD2. The V and J ends lost 5 bases and 4 bases, in that order; junction bases with no gene match: 4. There are 12 residues in the CDR3. Germline CDR1 reads SQVTM; CDR2 reads ANQGSEA. CDR3 sequence (DNA): TGCAGCGTTATAGCGGGACGTTACGAGCAGTACTTC. Its protein is CSVIAGRYEQYF.

This chain joins TRBV5-4 and TRBJ1-1; 9 nucleotides match TRBD1. The V gene end was trimmed by 4 bases and the J gene end by 4 bases; junction bases not matched to a gene: 5. This CDR3 is built from 14 residues. Germline V gene sequence: CDR1 SGHNT, CDR2 YYREEE (reference sequence). In DNA, the CDR3 is TGTGCCAGCAGCAAGGGACAGGGTGGCACTGAAGCTTTCTTT. Its translation: CASSKGQGGTEAFF.

The V call is TRBV7-6, the J call TRBJ1-5, with TRBD1 matching 8 bases. The CDR3 sequence is 13 residues long. V gave up 5 bases and J gave up 7 bases; unmatched junction bases: 4. Germline assignment: CDR1 SGHVS and CDR2 FNYEAQ. For the CDR3, the DNA is TGTGCCAGCAGCGGCACAGGGGGACAGCCCCAGCATTTT. Protein product: CASSGTGGQPQHF.

This clone was detected only a few times. V is TRBV29-1 and J is TRBJ2-7; D gene ambiguous. The V end lost 4 bases, the J end lost 7 bases, and 17 bases lay between the germline ends. This CDR3 spans 13 amino acids. Per germline, CDR1 SQVTM and CDR2 ANQGSEA. Here the CDR3 reads CSVGAPPVDEQYF. The CDR3 coding sequence is TGCAGCGTTGGGGCTCCCCCAGTGGATGAGCAGTACTTC.

The V call is TRBV6-1, the J call TRBJ1-1; D possibly corresponds to TRBD1 (5 bases). The CDR3 length is 16 residues. Trimming took off 3 bases at V and 4 bases at J, with 18 bases between the two ends. CDR1 MNHNS and CDR2 SASEGT come from the germline V gene. The DNA of the CDR3 is TGTGCCAGCAGTGAGGATCAGGGATTTCGGGCCACTGAAGCTTTCTTT. Translating gives CASSEDQGFRATEAFF.

The rearrangement links TRBV29-1 to TRBJ2-7; 7 nucleotides agree with TRBD2. The CDR3 loop spans 15 amino acids. Germline trimming cut 4 bases from V and 5 bases from J; bases unmatched to any gene: 14. From germline, CDR1 is SQVTM and CDR2 ANQGSEA. CDR3 sequence: CSVVYVAGRADEQYF. The CDR3 nucleotides are TGCAGCGTTGTTTACGTCGCAGGGAGGGCGGACGAGCAGTACTTC.

The chain uses TRBV7-9 and TRBJ1-2; no definite D call. This CDR3 is 14 amino acids long. Trimming removed 5 bases from V and 7 bases from J, with 17 bases in between. CDR1 is SEHNR and CDR2 is FQNEAQ in the germline V gene (reference sequence). CDR3 DNA sequence: TGTGCCAGCAGCCCGAACGGGTTGGGTGTTGGCTACACCTTC. Translation gives CASSPNGLGVGYTF.

Remarks on this clone: An end of the junction does not agree with germline; a read error may underlie this. V gene TRBV7-8 combines with J gene TRBJ1-5, with D maybe TRBD1 (6 bases). The CDR3 runs 15 residues. CDR1 is SGHVS, CDR2 FQNEAQ, per germline. The CDR3 DNA reads as TGTGCGAGCAGCCTAACCGGGCAGGGGAGACAGCCCCAGCATTTT. This codes for CASSLTGQGRQPQHF.

The V call is TRBV9, the J call TRBJ1-2; maybe TRBD1 (6 bases). Germline-derived CDR1 and CDR2 are SGDLS and YYNGEE. V was trimmed by 0 bases and J by 5 bases, leaving 14 bases between them. The CDR3 has 15 amino acids. The CDR3 loop is CASSVDPDRRYGYTF. The CDR3 DNA sequence: TGTGCCAGCAGCGTAGATCCGGACAGAAGGTATGGCTACACCTTC. The full variable domain, with the rest looked up from reference TRBV9 and TRBJ1-2, is DSGVTQTPKHLITATGQRVTLRCSPRSGDLSVYWYQQSLDQGLQFLIQYYNGEERAKGNILERFSAQQFPDLHSELNLSSLELGDSALYFCASSVDPDRRYGYTFGSGTRLTVV.

This clone occurred once. V is TRBV6-1 and J is TRBJ2-2, with D perhaps TRBD1 (6 bases). CDR3 length: 12 amino acids. Per germline, CDR1 MNHNS and CDR2 SASEGT. The CDR3 loop is CAVLNRVGELFF. The CDR3, as DNA: TGTGCGGTCTTGAACAGGGTCGGGGAGCTGTTTTTT.

This clone has a single count. The chain is built from TRBV7-9 and TRBJ1-4, with D maybe TRBD1 (5 bases). V was shortened by 5 bases and J by 5 bases, with 18 bases between the two germline ends. Germline V gene data show CDR1 as SEHNR and CDR2 as FQNEAQ (reference sequence). The CDR3 has 16 amino acids. CDR3 in amino acids: CASSDRGTGHNEKLFF. In DNA, the CDR3 is TGTGCCAGCAGCGATCGAGGGACTGGTCACAATGAAAAACTGTTTTTT.

The chain is built from TRBV28 and TRBJ1-5; TRBD1 is a possible D gene (6 bases). Trimming shortened V by 5 bases and J by 2 bases, and 13 bases separated the two germline ends. Germline-derived CDR1 and CDR2 are MDHEN and SYDVKM. This CDR3 has 15 amino acids. CDR3 sequence (DNA): TGTGCCAGCAGTCACAGGGTCCCTGGCAATCAGCCCCAGCATTTT. Its translation is CASSHRVPGNQPQHF.

The rearrangement uses TRBV4-3 and TRBJ2-1; D unclear. Germline V CDR1 and CDR2: LGHNA, YSLEER. Between the trimmed V and J ends, which lost 0 bases and 4 bases, there was a span of 22 bases. There are 19 residues in the CDR3. The CDR3 protein is CASSQEITGSPLPYNEQFF. The CDR3 bases are TGCGCCAGCAGCCAAGAAATCACTGGTAGCCCCCTCCCTTACAATGAGCAGTTCTTC.

V and J are TRBV6-1 and TRBJ1-2; TRBD1 aligns across 8 bases. The CDR3 spans 13 residues. The V and J ends lost 5 bases and 6 bases, in that order; junction bases with no gene match: 5. Germline assignment: CDR1 MNHNS and CDR2 SASEGT. CDR3: CASSTRGLDGYTF. As DNA, the CDR3 is TGTGCCAGCAGTACCAGGGGGCTGGATGGCTACACCTTC.

The V and J genes are TRBV9 and TRBJ1-2; TRBD1 matches at 8 bases. Trimming took 2 bases from V and 5 from J; bases not matched to a gene: 2. The CDR3 runs 13 residues. CDR1 is SGDLS, CDR2 YYNGEE, per germline. The CDR3 loop reads CASSVGQGYGYTF. The DNA for the CDR3 is TGTGCCAGCAGCGTCGGACAGGGTTATGGCTACACCTTC. Complete variable domain (other parts from reference TRBV9 and TRBJ1-2): DSGVTQTPKHLITATGQRVTLRCSPRSGDLSVYWYQQSLDQGLQFLIQYYNGEERAKGNILERFSAQQFPDLHSELNLSSLELGDSALYFCASSVGQGYGYTFGSGTRLTVV.

The V and J genes are TRBV28 and TRBJ1-5; tentatively, D is TRBD1 (5 bases). Germline CDR1 MDHEN, CDR2 SYDVKM. The CDR3 consists of 16 residues. Trimming shortened V by 0 bases and J by 4 bases, and 13 bases separated the two germline ends. The CDR3 region has the DNA TGTGCCAGCAGTTTATGGGGCAGGGTCCGAAATCAGCCCCAGCATTTT. Translating it yields CASSLWGRVRNQPQHF.

V and J are TRBV28 and TRBJ1-5, with TRBD1 identical over 8 bases. The ends lost 2 bases at V and 3 bases at J; junction bases unmatched: 6. Germline V gene sequence: CDR1 MDHEN, CDR2 SYDVKM. The CDR3 sequence is 16 residues long. In DNA form, the CDR3 reads TGTGCCAGCAGTTTACATCAGGGGGCCTTCAATCAGCCCCAGCATTTT. Translating it yields CASSLHQGAFNQPQHF.

The gene calls are TRBV7-6 and TRBJ2-7, with TRBD1 identical over 9 bases. Germline lookup yields CDR1 SGHVS and CDR2 FNYEAQ. The junction had 3 bases not matched to a gene; V was cut back by 3 bases and J by 3 bases. There are 14 residues in the CDR3. The CDR3 loop is CASSFRQGDYEQYF. The CDR3 coding sequence is TGTGCCAGCAGCTTCCGACAGGGGGACTACGAGCAGTACTTC.

This chain joins TRBV15 and TRBJ1-5; 8 bases fit TRBD1. The CDR3 consists of 16 residues. Germline CDR1 reads LNHNV; CDR2 reads YYDKDF (reference sequence). V lost 1 base and J lost 5; bases outside the gene matches: 7. The CDR3 coding sequence is TGTGCCACCAGCAGAGCCCGGACAGGGAGGGATCAGCCCCAGCATTTT. Protein product: CATSRARTGRDQPQHF.

The chain couples TRBV29-1 to TRBJ2-5; the D gene is possibly TRBD1 (6 bases). The CDR3 has 13 amino acids. Trimming shortened V by 4 bases and J by 1 base, and 10 bases separated the two germline ends. Germline CDR1 is SQVTM and CDR2 is ANQGSEA. CDR3 coding DNA: TGCAGCGTTGTCCGCAGGGGCCAAGAGACCCAGTACTTC. As protein: CSVVRRGQETQYF.

V is TRBV29-1 and J is TRBJ2-1, with 7 bases lining up with TRBD1. Germline values: CDR1 SQVTM, CDR2 ANQGSEA. The CDR3 covers 12 residues. Trimming at V came to 1 base and at J to 6 bases, leaving 0 bases not matched to a gene. CDR3 protein: CSVEGTGNEQFF. As DNA, the CDR3 is TGCAGCGTTGAAGGGACAGGCAATGAGCAGTTCTTC.

The rearrangement links TRBV19 to TRBJ2-7; TRBD2 aligns across 9 bases. This CDR3 contains 15 residues. Unmatched junction bases numbered 4, after V lost 0 bases and J lost 4 bases. Germline V gene lookup returns CDR1 LNHDA and CDR2 SQIVND (reference sequence). CDR3 sequence: CASSIEGGRGYEQYF. In DNA form, the CDR3 reads TGTGCCAGTAGTATAGAGGGCGGGAGGGGATACGAGCAGTACTTC.

The chain links TRBV30 to TRBJ1-2, with 7 bases lining up with TRBD1. The ends lost 4 bases at V and 5 bases at J; junction bases unmatched: 4. This CDR3 has 12 amino acids. Germline-derived CDR1 and CDR2 are GTSNPN and SVGIG (reference sequence). In nucleotides, the CDR3 is TGTGCCTGGACCGCACAGGGGTATGGCTACACCTTC. Its translation: CAWTAQGYGYTF.

This rearrangement joins TRBV5-1 to TRBJ2-7; 7 bases are a match to TRBD2. V lost 4 bases and J lost 3; bases outside the gene matches: 4. The V gene's germline CDR1 is SGHRS and CDR2 YFSETQ. The CDR3 contains 13 residues. The CDR3 DNA reads TGCGCCAGCAGCCAAGGACTAGGCTACGAGCAGTACTTC. This codes for CASSQGLGYEQYF.